The 29 T cell receptor beta chains reported below all come from one sample, sequenced in a study of metastatic and nonmetastatic thyroid tumors. TCRdb recomputed clones from the PCR reads via MiXCR. In the table there are some 5,700 clones, 33% of which are singletons. Thyroid surgery had not been preceded by any treatment in any patient. The specimen was adjacent normal tissue. The origin of the receptors is a male donor with papillary thyroid cancer or a benign thyroid nodule (not recorded which). Some clones in this sample may be carry-over from other donors' samples.

The V call is TRBV7-3, the J call TRBJ2-3; TRBD2 might be the D (5 bases). Germline values: CDR1 SGHTA, CDR2 FQGTGA. Deletions cut 0 bases from V and 4 bases from J, with 17 bases between. The CDR3 loop spans 17 amino acids. Here the CDR3 DNA reads TGTGCCAGCAGCTTAACAAGCGGACCCCCCCCCCCAGATACGCAGTATTTT. Translating gives CASSLTSGPPPPDTQYF.

This clone was observed many times. The CDR3, as DNA: TGTGCCAGCAGTTCCCAACACAGGGACCAGCCCCAGCATTTT. Translated, it gives CASSSQHRDQPQHF. The chain carries TRBV12-3 or TRBV12-4 and TRBJ1-5; a weak D match, TRBD1 (6 bases). The CDR3 loop spans 14 amino acids. With 4 bases removed from V and 7 bases from J, the gap between germline ends came to 14 bases.

This clone came up a few times. The rearrangement links TRBV6-1 to TRBJ1-1, with D possibly matching TRBD1 (5 bases). The CDR3 spans 14 residues. The germline V gene encodes CDR1 MNHNS and CDR2 SASEGT. Trimming removed 8 bases from V and 5 bases from J, with 18 bases in between. CDR3 DNA sequence: TGTGCCAGCTTAGGTGGGGGAGAGAGGACTGAAGCTTTCTTT. Its translation: CASLGGGERTEAFF.

This clone has at least ten counts. The V and J genes are TRBV5-4 and TRBJ2-1; D possibly corresponds to TRBD2 (6 bases). Germline V lookup: CDR1 SGHNT, CDR2 YYREEE (reference sequence). Trimming stripped 5 bases from V and 7 bases from J, with 10 bases between. The CDR3 contains 12 residues. In DNA, the CDR3 is TGTGCCAGCAGGGAGACTAGAAATGAGCAGTTCTTC. This codes for CASRETRNEQFF.

This clone was observed a handful of times. V is TRBV27 and J is TRBJ2-3; 11 positions agree with TRBD1. J was trimmed by 6 bases and V by 5 bases; bases with no gene match: 10. The germline gives CDR1 MNHEY, CDR2 SMNVEV (reference sequence). This CDR3 contains 16 residues. CDR3 nucleotide sequence: TGTGCCAGCAGTCTAGGACAGGGGGCGTTGATGGATACGCAGTATTTT. It is translated as CASSLGQGALMDTQYF.

The chain has TRBV19 and TRBJ1-4; tentative D call: TRBD1 (5 bases). With 4 bases removed from V and 7 bases from J, the gap between germline ends came to 13 bases. The CDR3 spans 14 residues. The germline gives CDR1 LNHDA, CDR2 SQIVND (reference sequence). This chain's CDR3 is CASSTGTDLEKLFF. The CDR3 bases are TGTGCCAGTAGTACCGGGACCGACCTTGAAAAACTGTTTTTT.

This clone was recorded a few times. The V and J genes are TRBV6-1 and TRBJ1-4; 7 nucleotides line up with TRBD1. The CDR3 has 14 amino acids. V was clipped by 6 bases and J by 5 bases; unmatched bases: 6. Germline values: CDR1 MNHNS, CDR2 SASEGT. The chain's CDR3 is CASRKGGGNEKLFF. Here the CDR3 DNA reads TGTGCCAGCAGAAAAGGGGGCGGGAATGAAAAACTGTTTTTT.

The V and J genes are TRBV20-1 and TRBJ2-6, with D possibly being TRBD1 (5 bases). V was pared by 0 bases and J by 0 bases, with 12 bases between. Germline CDR1 DFQATT, CDR2 SNEGSKA (reference sequence). This CDR3 is built from 17 residues. The CDR3 is CSARDRQTSSGANVLTF. In DNA, the CDR3 is TGCAGTGCTAGAGATCGACAGACCAGCTCTGGGGCCAACGTCCTGACTTTC.

This clone has a handful of counts. One end of the junction fails to match germline, which may point to a read error. This rearrangement joins TRBV12-3 or TRBV12-4 to TRBJ2-1; no clear D gene. This CDR3 region has 15 residues. The CDR3 here is CASSLGSSSYDEQFF. For the CDR3, the DNA is TGTGCCAGCAGTTTAGGGTCTTCTTCCTACGATGAGCAGTTCTTC.

There are a few counts of this clone. The chain combines TRBV6-1 with TRBJ1-1, with D unclear. The germline gives CDR1 MNHNS, CDR2 SASEGT. This CDR3 spans 15 amino acids. V shed 4 bases and J shed 0 bases, with 12 bases lying between them. The CDR3 DNA reads as TGTGCCAGCAGTGGATACGGCATTATGAACACTGAAGCTTTCTTT. Translation gives CASSGYGIMNTEAFF.

The rearrangement links TRBV6-6 to TRBJ1-1; 8 bases fit TRBD1. Germline CDR1 reads MNHNY; CDR2 reads SVGAGI (reference sequence). This CDR3 is built from 17 residues. V dropped 2 bases and J dropped 1; count of bases not matched to a gene: 9. The CDR3 DNA reads TGTGCCAGCAGTTACACACACAGGACAGGGCGGAACACTGAAGCTTTCTTT. Protein product: CASSYTHRTGRNTEAFF.

This clone occurred a few times. The chain employs TRBV20-1 and TRBJ2-2, with a weak D call TRBD1 (5 bases). Germline V CDR1 and CDR2: DFQATT, SNEGSKA (reference sequence). Between the trimmed V and J ends, which lost 4 bases and 0 bases, there was a span of 12 bases. The CDR3 sequence is 15 residues long. The CDR3 protein is CSATTGRANTGELFF. The CDR3 region has the DNA TGCAGTGCTACCACAGGACGGGCGAACACCGGGGAGCTGTTTTTT.

The chain couples TRBV7-8 to TRBJ1-6; 9 bases fit TRBD1. From germline, CDR1 is SGHVS and CDR2 FQNEAQ. The CDR3 sequence is 15 residues long. V lost 5 bases to trimming and J lost 10 bases; unmatched junction nucleotides: 9. CDR3 amino acids: CASSPLRDRASPLHF. DNA for the CDR3: TGTGCCAGCAGCCCCCTCCGGGACAGGGCATCACCCCTCCACTTT.

This clone was seen a few times. V and J are TRBV27 and TRBJ1-1; 7 nucleotides match TRBD1. CDR1 MNHEY and CDR2 SMNVEV come from the germline V gene (reference sequence). Trimming removed 5 bases from V and 5 bases from J; junction bases left unmatched: 11. This CDR3 spans 15 amino acids. CDR3 in amino acids: CASSEVQGLGTEAFF. CDR3 coding DNA: TGTGCCAGCAGTGAAGTACAGGGGTTGGGGACTGAAGCTTTCTTT.

In this sample, this clone is large (0.1 to 1%). V and J are TRBV2 and TRBJ2-2, with a possible D match to TRBD1 (6 bases). The CDR3 sequence is 13 residues long. Germline CDR1 SNHLY, CDR2 FYNNEI. V lost 8 bases to trimming and J lost 8 bases, with 15 bases between them. The CDR3 DNA follows: TGTGCCAGCGTTTGGGGGCCTCGAGGGGAGCTGTTTTTT. Translation: CASVWGPRGELFF.

The chain recombines TRBV11-3 with TRBJ2-2; no reliable D call. CDR1 is SGHNT, CDR2 YENEEA, per germline. The V and J ends lost 3 bases and 4 bases respectively, with 9 bases between them. The CDR3 contains 14 residues. CDR3 nucleotide sequence: TGTGCCAGCAGCTTGGGGTCTGTCACCGGGGAGCTGTTTTTT. As protein: CASSLGSVTGELFF.

This clone was seen a few times. This sequence joins TRBV6-4 and TRBJ1-1; 9 bases are shared with TRBD1. The CDR3 runs 15 residues. CDR1 and CDR2 from the germline V gene are MRHNA and SNTAGT. Losses at the gene ends were 6 bases for V and 1 base for J; bases not matched to a gene: 6. CDR3 region: CASSRDRVTNTEAFF. The CDR3 coding sequence is TGTGCCAGCAGCCGGGACAGGGTTACGAACACTGAAGCTTTCTTT.

This clone was observed a few times. The rearrangement links TRBV27 to TRBJ2-5; tentatively, D is TRBD1 (6 bases). Trimming stripped 9 bases from V and 5 bases from J, with 28 bases between. This CDR3 is built from 17 residues. Germline-derived CDR1 and CDR2 are MNHEY and SMNVEV (reference sequence). The CDR3 bases are TGTGCCAGTAGTCCCGTGCAACCGACAGGTGGCATGGAGACCCAGTACTTC. Protein: CASSPVQPTGGMETQYF.

The table lists this clone with many counts. The J gene is TRBJ2-4, the V gene TRBV18; 7 nucleotides align to TRBD1. The junction had 17 bases not matched to a gene; V was cut back by 2 bases and J by 1 base. The germline CDR1 and CDR2 sequences are KGHSH and LQKENI. This CDR3 has 20 amino acids. Here the CDR3 DNA reads TGTGCCAGCTCACCAATTTTGACGGGCACGGGACAGAACGCCAAAAACATTCAGTACTTC. Protein product: CASSPILTGTGQNAKNIQYF.

This clone was seen more than once but under ten times. J is TRBJ1-2 and V is TRBV6-2 or TRBV6-3, with 7 bases fitting TRBD1. This CDR3 contains 13 residues. With 5 bases clipped from V and 4 bases from J, the junction kept 4 bases outside the gene matches. Germline loops: CDR1 MNHEY, CDR2 SVGEGT. The CDR3 DNA is TGTGCCAGCAGTGACAGGGATTCCTATGGCTACACCTTC. It is translated as CASSDRDSYGYTF.

This clone came up a few times. This sequence joins TRBV2 and TRBJ2-1, with D tentatively TRBD1 (6 bases). Judging by the DNA end, TRBJ2-5 fits better; the J call may be wrong. The CDR3 totals 15 residues. Germline V gene lookup returns CDR1 SNHLY and CDR2 FYNNEI. DNA for the CDR3: TGTGCCAGCAGTGTTCTTTTGGGGGCGGTGGATACCCAGTACTTC. This gives the protein CASSVLLGAVDTQYF.

The chain combines TRBV6-1 with TRBJ1-2; TRBD1 matches at 7 bases. Germline V gene sequence: CDR1 MNHNS, CDR2 SASEGT. V was clipped by 6 bases and J by 4 bases; unmatched bases: 8. The CDR3 runs 14 residues. The CDR3 region is CASSPDTGVYGYTF. The CDR3 DNA reads TGTGCCAGCAGCCCAGATACAGGGGTCTATGGCTACACCTTC.

This clone was observed a handful of times. The J gene is TRBJ1-1, the V gene TRBV6-1; D is possibly TRBD1 (5 bases). Trimming took off 11 bases at V and 6 bases at J, with 13 bases between the two ends. This CDR3 has 11 amino acids. CDR1 is MNHNS, CDR2 SASEGT, per germline. As DNA, the CDR3 is TGTGCCGTCAGTGAAGGGGCTGAAGCTTTCTTT. Translating gives CAVSEGAEAFF.

This chain connects TRBV6-1 to TRBJ2-2; no clear D. The V gene lost 6 bases and the J gene lost 1 base, with 12 bases spanning the gap. Germline values: CDR1 MNHNS, CDR2 SASEGT. The CDR3 contains 15 residues. The DNA for the CDR3 is TGTGCCAGCAGAAAGGGCGGTTTGAACACCGGGGAGCTGTTTTTT. Encoded protein: CASRKGGLNTGELFF.

This clone is termed large (0.1 to 1%). V is TRBV12-5 and J is TRBJ2-7, with 8 bases lining up with TRBD2. The J segment lost 0 bases and the V segment lost 4 bases, leaving 8 bases of the junction unmatched. The CDR3 sequence is 16 residues long. Germline assignment: CDR1 LGHNT and CDR2 FRNRAP. The CDR3 nucleotides are TGTGCTAGTGGTTCCCCCGGGGGACTAGACTCCTACGAGCAGTACTTC. This codes for CASGSPGGLDSYEQYF.

The rearrangement joins TRBV20-1 to TRBJ2-4, with D possibly matching TRBD2 (6 bases). Deletions cut 3 bases from V and 0 bases from J, with 12 bases between. The CDR3 loop spans 15 amino acids. The germline gives CDR1 DFQATT, CDR2 SNEGSKA (reference sequence). The CDR3 sequence is CSARSGLLAKNIQYF. The CDR3 DNA sequence: TGCAGTGCTAGGAGCGGGCTACTAGCCAAAAACATTCAGTACTTC.

V usage is TRBV12-3 or TRBV12-4 and J usage is TRBJ2-7; D not resolved. V shed 2 bases and J shed 4 bases, with 15 bases lying between them. The CDR3 totals 15 residues. The CDR3: CASSLFQQGRYEQYF. CDR3 coding DNA: TGTGCCAGCAGTTTATTCCAGCAAGGGCGTTACGAGCAGTACTTC.

This clone was seen a few times. The chain recombines TRBV20-1 with TRBJ2-2, with D perhaps given as TRBD1 or TRBD2 (5 bases each). CDR1 and CDR2 (germline): DFQATT, SNEGSKA (reference sequence). CDR3 size: 15 residues. V was clipped by 5 bases and J by 5 bases, with 18 bases between them. CDR3 in DNA: TGCAGTGCTCCCTCTATGCAGGGCGGGACCGGGGAGCTGTTTTTT. Translated, it gives CSAPSMQGGTGELFF.

The rearrangement links TRBV4-2 to TRBJ2-1, with a possible D match to TRBD1 (6 bases). Trimming shortened V by 4 bases and J by 0 bases, and 16 bases separated the two germline ends. The CDR3 totals 17 residues. Germline V gives CDR1 LGHNA, CDR2 YNFKEQ. The CDR3 DNA reads as TGTGCCAGCAGCCTCGACTGGGTGGACAGCTCCTACAATGAGCAGTTCTTC. Its protein product is CASSLDWVDSSYNEQFF.